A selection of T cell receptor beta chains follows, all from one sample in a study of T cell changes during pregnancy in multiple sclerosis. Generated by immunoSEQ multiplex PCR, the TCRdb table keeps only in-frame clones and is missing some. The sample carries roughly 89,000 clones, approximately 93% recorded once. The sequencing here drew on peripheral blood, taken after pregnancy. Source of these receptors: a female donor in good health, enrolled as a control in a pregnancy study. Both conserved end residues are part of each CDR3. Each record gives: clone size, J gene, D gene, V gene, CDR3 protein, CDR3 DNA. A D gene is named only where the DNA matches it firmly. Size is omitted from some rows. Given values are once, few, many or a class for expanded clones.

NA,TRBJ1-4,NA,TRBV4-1,CASSQVMGEKLFF,TGCGCCAGCAGCCAAGTGATGGGCGAAAAACTGTTTTTT
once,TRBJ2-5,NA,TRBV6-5,CASSYPGSETQYF,TGTGCCAGCAGTTACCCGGGGTCAGAGACCCAGTACTTC
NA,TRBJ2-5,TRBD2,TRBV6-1,CASILAGIFLETQYF,TGTGCCAGTATATTAGCGGGAATATTTTTGGAGACCCAGTACTTC
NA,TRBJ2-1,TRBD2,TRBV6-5,CASSYSGLAGNNEQFF,TGTGCCAGCAGTTACTCGGGACTAGCGGGAAACAATGAGCAGTTCTTC
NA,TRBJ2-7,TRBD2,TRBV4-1,CASSRAGGSSYEQYF,TGCGCCAGCAGCCGGGCAGGCGGGAGCTCCTACGAGCAGTACTTC
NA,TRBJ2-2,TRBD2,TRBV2,CASSEMTSFTGELFF,TGTGCCAGCAGTGAAATGACTAGCTTTACCGGGGAGCTGTTTTTT
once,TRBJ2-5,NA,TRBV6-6,CASSNPGGQETQYF,TGTGCCAGCAGTAACCCTGGAGGCCAAGAGACCCAGTACTTC
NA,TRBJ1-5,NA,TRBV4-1,CASSQDPFSNQPQHF,TGCGCCAGCAGCCAAGATCCCTTCAGCAATCAGCCCCAGCATTTT
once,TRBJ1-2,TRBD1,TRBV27,CASSRYGQTGGYGYTF,TGTGCCAGCAGTCGTTACGGCCAGACAGGGGGCTATGGCTACACCTTC
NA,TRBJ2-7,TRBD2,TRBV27,CASSLRGGSYEQYF,TGTGCCAGCAGTTTACGCGGGGGCTCCTACGAGCAGTACTTC
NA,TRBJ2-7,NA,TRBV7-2,CASSLGGGYEQYF,TGTGCCAGCAGCTTAGGGGGAGGCTACGAGCAGTACTTC
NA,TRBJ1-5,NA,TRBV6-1,CASTAGNQPQHF,TGTGCCAGCACCGCGGGCAATCAGCCCCAGCATTTT
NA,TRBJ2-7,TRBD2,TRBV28,CASSSPGLTLWEQYF,TGTGCCAGCAGTTCCCCGGGACTAACCTTATGGGAGCAGTACTTC
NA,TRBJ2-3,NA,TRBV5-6,CASSPSMTDTQYF,TGTGCCAGCAGCCCTAGCATGACAGATACGCAGTATTTT
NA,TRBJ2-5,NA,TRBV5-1,CASSFIETQYF,TGCGCCAGCAGCTTCATAGAGACCCAGTACTTC
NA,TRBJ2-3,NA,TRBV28,CASSLRDSSTDTQYF,TGTGCCAGCAGTTTGCGCGACTCGAGCACAGATACGCAGTATTTT
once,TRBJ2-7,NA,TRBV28,CASSFGQGSPLSF,NA
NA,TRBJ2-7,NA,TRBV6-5,CASTSAGKSYEQYF,TGTGCCAGCACATCAGCCGGGAAATCCTACGAGCAGTACTTC
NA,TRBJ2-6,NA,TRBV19,CASKDSFASGANVLTF,TGTGCCAGTAAAGACAGTTTTGCTTCTGGGGCCAACGTCCTGACTTTC
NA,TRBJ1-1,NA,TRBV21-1,CASSQSGEAFF,TGTGCCAGCTCCCAATCCGGTGAAGCTTTCTTT
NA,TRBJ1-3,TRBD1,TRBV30,CAWDRGSGNTIYF,TGTGCCTGGGACAGGGGGTCTGGAAACACCATATATTTT
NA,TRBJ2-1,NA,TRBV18,CASSPVAGNEQFF,TGTGCCAGCTCACCCGTTGCGGGCAATGAGCAGTTCTTC
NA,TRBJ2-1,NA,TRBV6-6,CASSYKRPTYNEQFF,TGTGCCAGCAGTTACAAGCGGCCCACCTACAATGAGCAGTTCTTC
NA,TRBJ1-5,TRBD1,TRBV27,CASGGQDRGLPPQHF,TGTGCCAGCGGGGGTCAGGACAGGGGGCTTCCGCCCCAGCATTTT
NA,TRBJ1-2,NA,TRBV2,CASSEDRAINNYGYTF,TGTGCCAGCAGTGAAGACAGAGCAATAAATAACTATGGCTACACCTTC
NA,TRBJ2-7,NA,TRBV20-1,CSARQTYEQYF,TGCAGTGCTCGGCAGACTTACGAGCAGTACTTC
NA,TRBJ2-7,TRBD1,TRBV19,CASSIGRDRFREQYF,TGTGCCAGTAGTATAGGTCGGGACAGGTTCAGGGAGCAGTACTTC
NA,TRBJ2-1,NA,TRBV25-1,CASSEYGQGQFF,TGTGCCAGCAGTGAATACGGGCAGGGGCAGTTCTTC
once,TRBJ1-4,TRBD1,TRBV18,CASSPGSGGKLFF,TGTGCCAGCTCACCAGGTTCAGGGGGAAAACTGTTTTTT
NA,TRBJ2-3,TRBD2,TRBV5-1,CASSRGEIGTDTQYF,TGCGCCAGCAGCCGGGGGGAGATCGGCACAGATACGCAGTATTTT